This TCR beta chain was recorded in a study of T cells in Graves' hyperthyroidism and ophthalmopathy. This clonotype was recorded many times. Trimming removed 7 bases from V and 4 bases from J, with 16 bases in between. Germline-derived CDR1 and CDR2 are MNHNS and SASEGT. The CDR3 is made up of 15 amino acids. Hyperthyroidism in the patients, aged 18 to 65, was newly diagnosed and under 2 months in duration. Amplification of TCR beta CDR3 regions was performed using RNA transcripts as template. HTBI primers drove first-round RT-PCR of the TCR CDR3. TCRdb re-analysed the multiplex PCR reads in MiXCR, keeping a single row per CDR3 protein. The repertoire holds a few hundred thousand distinct CDR3 sequences, with 13% as singletons.

The sequenced sample consisted of blood. The rearrangement uses TRBV6-1 and TRBJ2-2, with no clear D. This TCR was recovered from a woman aged 18-29 years with Graves' hyperthyroidism. As DNA, the CDR3 is TGTGCCAGCACCATGGGAACGTCCCTCACCGGGGAGCTGTTTTTT. The encoded protein is CASTMGTSLTGELFF.